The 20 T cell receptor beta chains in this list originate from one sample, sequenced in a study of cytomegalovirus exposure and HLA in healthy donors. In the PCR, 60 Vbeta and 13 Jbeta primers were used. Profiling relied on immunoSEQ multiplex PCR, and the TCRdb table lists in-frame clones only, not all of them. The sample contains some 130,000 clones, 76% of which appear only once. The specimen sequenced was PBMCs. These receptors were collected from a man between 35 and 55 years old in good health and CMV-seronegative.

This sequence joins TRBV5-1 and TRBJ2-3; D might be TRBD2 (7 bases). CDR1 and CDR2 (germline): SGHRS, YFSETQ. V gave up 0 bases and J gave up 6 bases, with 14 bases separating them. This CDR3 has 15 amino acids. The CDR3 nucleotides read TGCGCCAGCAGCTTGGGGGGGGGCCAGGAGGATACGCAGTATTTT. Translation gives CASSLGGGQEDTQYF.

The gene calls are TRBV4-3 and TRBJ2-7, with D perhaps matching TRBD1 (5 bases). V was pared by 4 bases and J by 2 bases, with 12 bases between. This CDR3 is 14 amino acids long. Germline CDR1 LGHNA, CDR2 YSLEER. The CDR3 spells CASSPGAGPYEQYF. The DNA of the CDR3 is TGCGCCAGCAGCCCGGGTGCAGGGCCCTACGAGCAGTACTTC.

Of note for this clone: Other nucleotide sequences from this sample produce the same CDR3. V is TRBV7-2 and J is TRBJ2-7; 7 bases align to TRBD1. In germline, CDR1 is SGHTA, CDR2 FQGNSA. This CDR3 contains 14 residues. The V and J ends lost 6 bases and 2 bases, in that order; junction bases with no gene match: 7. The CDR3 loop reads CASSFWTGTYEQYF. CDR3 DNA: TGTGCCAGCAGTTTTTGGACAGGTACCTACGAGCAGTACTTC.

CDR3 DNA sequence: TGCGCCAGCAGCCAACTCTCAGGGGTTGGCGTTGCCGGGGAGCTGTTTTTT. This encodes CASSQLSGVGVAGELFF. The chain has TRBV4-3 and TRBJ2-2; D is possibly TRBD1 (6 bases). Germline loops: CDR1 LGHNA, CDR2 YSLEER. CDR3 size: 17 residues. V was shortened by 2 bases and J by 6 bases, with 19 bases between the two germline ends.

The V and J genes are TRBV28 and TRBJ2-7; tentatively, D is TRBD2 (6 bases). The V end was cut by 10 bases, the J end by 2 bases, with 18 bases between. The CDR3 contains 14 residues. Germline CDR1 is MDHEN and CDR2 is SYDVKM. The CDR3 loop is CAIQRSGGAYEQYF. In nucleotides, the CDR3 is TGTGCCATCCAGAGATCCGGAGGGGCCTACGAGCAGTACTTC.

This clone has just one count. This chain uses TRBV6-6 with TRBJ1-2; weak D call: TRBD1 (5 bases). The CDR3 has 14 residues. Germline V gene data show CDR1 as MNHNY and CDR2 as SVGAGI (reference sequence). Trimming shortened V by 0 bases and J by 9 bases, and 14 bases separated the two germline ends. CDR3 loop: CASSYSTDFSSYTF. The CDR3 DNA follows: TGTGCCAGCAGTTACTCGACAGATTTCTCGAGCTACACCTTC.

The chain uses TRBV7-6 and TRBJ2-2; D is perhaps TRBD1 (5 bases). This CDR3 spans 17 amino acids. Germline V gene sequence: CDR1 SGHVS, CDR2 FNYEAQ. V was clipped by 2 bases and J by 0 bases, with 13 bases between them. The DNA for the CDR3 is TGTGCCAGCAGCTTATGGTCGGGCAGGGCGAACACCGGGGAGCTGTTTTTT. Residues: CASSLWSGRANTGELFF.

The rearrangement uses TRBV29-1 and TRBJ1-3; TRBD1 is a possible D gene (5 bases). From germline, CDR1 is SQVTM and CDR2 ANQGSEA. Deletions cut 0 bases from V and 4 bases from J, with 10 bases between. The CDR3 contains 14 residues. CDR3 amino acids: CSVEDGQGGNTIYF. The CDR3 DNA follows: TGCAGCGTTGAAGATGGGCAGGGCGGAAACACCATATATTTT.

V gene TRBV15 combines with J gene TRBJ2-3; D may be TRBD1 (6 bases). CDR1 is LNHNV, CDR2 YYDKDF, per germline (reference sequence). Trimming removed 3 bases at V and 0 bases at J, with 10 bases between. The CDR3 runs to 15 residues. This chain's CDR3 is CATSSGQFSTDTQYF. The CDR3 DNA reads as TGTGCCACCAGCAGCGGACAGTTTAGCACAGATACGCAGTATTTT.

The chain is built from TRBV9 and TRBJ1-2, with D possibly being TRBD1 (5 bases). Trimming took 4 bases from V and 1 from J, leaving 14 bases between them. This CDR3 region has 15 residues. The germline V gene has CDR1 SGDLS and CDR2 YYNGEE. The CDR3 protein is CASSRGSGVNYGYTF. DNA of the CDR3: TGTGCCAGCAGCAGGGGCAGTGGCGTTAACTATGGCTACACCTTC.

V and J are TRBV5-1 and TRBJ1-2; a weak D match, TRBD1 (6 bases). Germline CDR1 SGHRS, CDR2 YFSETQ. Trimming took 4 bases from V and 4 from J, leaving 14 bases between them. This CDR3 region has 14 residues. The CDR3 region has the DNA TGCGCCAGCAGCCCTGGACAGCGAGTCTATGGCTACACCTTC. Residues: CASSPGQRVYGYTF. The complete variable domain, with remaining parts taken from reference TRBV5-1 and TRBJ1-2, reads KAGVTQTPRYLIKTRGQQVTLSCSPISGHRSVSWYQQTPGQGLQFLFEYFSETQRNKGNFPGRFSGRQFSNSRSEMNVSTLELGDSALYLCASSPGQRVYGYTFGSGTRLTVV.

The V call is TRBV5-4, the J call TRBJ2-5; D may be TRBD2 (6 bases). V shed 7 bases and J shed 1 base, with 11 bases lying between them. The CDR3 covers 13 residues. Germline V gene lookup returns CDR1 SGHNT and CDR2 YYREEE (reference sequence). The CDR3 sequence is CASLARGQETQYF. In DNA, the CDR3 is TGTGCCAGCCTAGCGAGGGGCCAAGAGACCCAGTACTTC.

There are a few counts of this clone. CDR3 nucleotide sequence: TGTGCCAGCAGTTACGCGTCCTTTAGCAATCAGCCCCAGCATTTT. Amino acids: CASSYASFSNQPQHF. The chain uses TRBV6-6 and TRBJ1-5; no firm D call. The ends were cut back, 2 bases at V and 0 bases at J, with 8 bases in the middle. From germline, CDR1 is MNHNY and CDR2 SVGAGI (reference sequence). The CDR3 is 15 amino acids.

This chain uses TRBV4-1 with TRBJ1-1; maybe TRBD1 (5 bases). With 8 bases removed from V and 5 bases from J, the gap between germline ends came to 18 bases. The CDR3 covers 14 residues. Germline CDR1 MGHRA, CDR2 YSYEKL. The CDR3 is CASLGGESGTEAFF. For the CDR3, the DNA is TGCGCCAGCCTTGGAGGGGAGTCAGGAACTGAAGCTTTCTTT.

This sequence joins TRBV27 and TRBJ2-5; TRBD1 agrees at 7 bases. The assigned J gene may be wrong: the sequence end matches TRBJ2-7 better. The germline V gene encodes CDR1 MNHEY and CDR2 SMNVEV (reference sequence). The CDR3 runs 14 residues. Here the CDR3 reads CASTPGGYTYEQYF. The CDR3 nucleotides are TGTGCCAGCACCCCAGGGGGTTACACCTACGAGCAGTACTTC.

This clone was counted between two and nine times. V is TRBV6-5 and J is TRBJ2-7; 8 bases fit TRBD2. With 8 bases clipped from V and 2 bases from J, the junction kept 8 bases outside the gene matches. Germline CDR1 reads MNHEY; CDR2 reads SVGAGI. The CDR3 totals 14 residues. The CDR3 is CASLSGLEPYEQYF. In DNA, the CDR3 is TGTGCCAGCCTTTCGGGACTAGAACCCTACGAGCAGTACTTC.

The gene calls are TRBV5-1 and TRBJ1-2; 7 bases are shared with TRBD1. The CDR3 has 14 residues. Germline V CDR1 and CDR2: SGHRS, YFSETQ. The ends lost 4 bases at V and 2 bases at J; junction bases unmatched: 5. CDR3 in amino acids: CASSPGQINYGYTF. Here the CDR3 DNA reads TGCGCCAGCAGCCCGGGACAGATAAACTATGGCTACACCTTC.

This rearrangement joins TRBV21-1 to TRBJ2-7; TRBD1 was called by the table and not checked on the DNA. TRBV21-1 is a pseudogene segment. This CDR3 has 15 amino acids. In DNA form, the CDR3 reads TGTGCCAGCAGCAAAGAAGGCGGCAGGGGGTACGAGCAGTACTTC. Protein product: CASSKEGGRGYEQYF.

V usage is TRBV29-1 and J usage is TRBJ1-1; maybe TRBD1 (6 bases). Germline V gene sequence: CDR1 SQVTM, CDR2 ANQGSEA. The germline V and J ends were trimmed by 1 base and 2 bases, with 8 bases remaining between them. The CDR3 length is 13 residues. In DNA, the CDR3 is TGCAGCGTTGAAGGGGACATCAACACTGAAGCTTTCTTT. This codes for CSVEGDINTEAFF.

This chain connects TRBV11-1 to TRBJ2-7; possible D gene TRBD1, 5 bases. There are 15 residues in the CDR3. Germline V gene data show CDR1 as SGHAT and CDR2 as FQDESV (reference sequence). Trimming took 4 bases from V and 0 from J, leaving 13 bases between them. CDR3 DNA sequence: TGTGCCAGCAGCTCGACGGAACAGGTCTCCTACGAGCAGTACTTC. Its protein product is CASSSTEQVSYEQYF. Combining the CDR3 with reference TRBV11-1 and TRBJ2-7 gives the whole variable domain EAEVAQSPRYKITEKSQAVAFWCDPISGHATLYWYRQILGQGPELLVQFQDESVVDDSQLPKDRFSAERLKGVDSTLKIQPAELGDSAMYLCASSSTEQVSYEQYFGPGTRLTVT.